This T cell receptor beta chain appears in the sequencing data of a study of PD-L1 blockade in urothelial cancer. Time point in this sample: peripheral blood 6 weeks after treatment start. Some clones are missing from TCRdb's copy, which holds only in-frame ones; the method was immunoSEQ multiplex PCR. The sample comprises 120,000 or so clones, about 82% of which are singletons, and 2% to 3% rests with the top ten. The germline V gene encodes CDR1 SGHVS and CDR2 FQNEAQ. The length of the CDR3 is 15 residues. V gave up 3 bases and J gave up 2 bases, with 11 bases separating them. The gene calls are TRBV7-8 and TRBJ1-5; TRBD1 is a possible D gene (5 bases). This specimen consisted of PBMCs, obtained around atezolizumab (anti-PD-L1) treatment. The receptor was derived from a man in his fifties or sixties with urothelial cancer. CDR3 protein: CASSLGGVGNQPQHF. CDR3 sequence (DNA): TGTGCCAGCAGCTTGGGAGGGGTTGGCAATCAGCCCCAGCATTTT.